This T cell receptor beta chain was observed in a study of T cell responses to AZD1222 COVID-19 vaccine. This table comes from immunoSEQ multiplex PCR, and its TCRdb copy is limited to in-frame clones, with some not included. The sample includes about 93,000 clones, nearly 90% of them seen just once. Study findings and constraints: Among the donors, most were white British and more were female, and clonal diversity was possibly underestimated. After the peak T cell response, and only then, were repertoires sampled. Mapped onto spike, vaccine-associated CD4 TCRs spanned it and were dominant at 160-218 and 743-854.

Note on this clone: What it binds is not known.

Per germline, CDR1 SEHNR and CDR2 FQNEAQ (reference sequence). V trimming: 2 bases; J trimming: 0 bases; junction bases outside the gene matches: 3. The CDR3 is 17 amino acids. This chain connects TRBV7-9 to TRBJ2-3; 12 bases align to TRBD2. This receptor was taken from an adult in good health. The sequencing here drew on peripheral blood, taken on day 0 of MenACWY control vaccination. The CDR3 here is CASSLNGLAGSTDTQYF. The CDR3 region has the DNA TGTGCCAGCAGCTTAAACGGACTAGCGGGAAGCACAGATACGCAGTATTTT.